This T cell receptor beta chain was captured by sequencing in a study of human T cells and chemical hapten exposure. Across the study: Affected patients, primarily female, had alopecia areata, totalis or universalis.

Study-wide findings and caveats: High-frequency TCRs, those above 1 in 1000, stayed the same after DPC sensitization.

Indicated time point: pre-sensitization, week 0. Treatment indicated: therapeutic diphenylcyclopropenone sensitization with weekly scalp DPC. Unfractionated whole blood yielded the extracted total RNA. This clonotype was picked up many times. The antigen is undetermined. CDR1 and CDR2 from the germline V gene are SGHVS and FQNEAQ. The CDR3 length is 19 residues. V gave up 3 bases and J gave up 2 bases; unmatched junction bases: 13. One entry per CDR3 protein, called by TCRdb with MiXCR from the RACE reads. This sample has under 40,000 distinct CDR3 sequences, with approximately 12% found just once. Source: whole blood, taken in connection with sensitization to the hapten diphenylcyclopropenone (DPC). This TCR derives from a middle-aged woman with alopecia areata. Some clones in this sample may be carry-over from other donors' samples. This chain uses TRBV7-8 with TRBJ2-6, with 7 nucleotides matching TRBD1. For the CDR3, the DNA is TGTGCCAGCAGCTTCTTACAGGGGATCGGACGGCCTGGGGCCAACGTCCTGACTTTC. As protein: CASSFLQGIGRPGANVLTF.